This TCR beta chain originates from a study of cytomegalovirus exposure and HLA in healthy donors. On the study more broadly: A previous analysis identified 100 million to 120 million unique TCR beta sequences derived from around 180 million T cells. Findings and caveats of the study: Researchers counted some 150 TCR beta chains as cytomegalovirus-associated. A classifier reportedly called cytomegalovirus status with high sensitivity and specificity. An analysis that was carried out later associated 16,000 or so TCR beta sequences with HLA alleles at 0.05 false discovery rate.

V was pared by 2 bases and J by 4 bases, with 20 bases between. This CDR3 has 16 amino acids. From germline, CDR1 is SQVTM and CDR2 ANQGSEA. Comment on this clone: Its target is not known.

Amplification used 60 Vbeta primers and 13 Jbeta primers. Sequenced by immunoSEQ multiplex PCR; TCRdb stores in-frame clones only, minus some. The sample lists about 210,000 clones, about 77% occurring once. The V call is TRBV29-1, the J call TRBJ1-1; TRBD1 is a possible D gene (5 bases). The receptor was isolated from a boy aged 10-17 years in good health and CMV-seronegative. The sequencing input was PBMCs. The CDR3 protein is CSVERKWGVRTTEAFF. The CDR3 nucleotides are TGCAGCGTTGAAAGAAAGTGGGGCGTTCGTACCACTGAAGCTTTCTTT.